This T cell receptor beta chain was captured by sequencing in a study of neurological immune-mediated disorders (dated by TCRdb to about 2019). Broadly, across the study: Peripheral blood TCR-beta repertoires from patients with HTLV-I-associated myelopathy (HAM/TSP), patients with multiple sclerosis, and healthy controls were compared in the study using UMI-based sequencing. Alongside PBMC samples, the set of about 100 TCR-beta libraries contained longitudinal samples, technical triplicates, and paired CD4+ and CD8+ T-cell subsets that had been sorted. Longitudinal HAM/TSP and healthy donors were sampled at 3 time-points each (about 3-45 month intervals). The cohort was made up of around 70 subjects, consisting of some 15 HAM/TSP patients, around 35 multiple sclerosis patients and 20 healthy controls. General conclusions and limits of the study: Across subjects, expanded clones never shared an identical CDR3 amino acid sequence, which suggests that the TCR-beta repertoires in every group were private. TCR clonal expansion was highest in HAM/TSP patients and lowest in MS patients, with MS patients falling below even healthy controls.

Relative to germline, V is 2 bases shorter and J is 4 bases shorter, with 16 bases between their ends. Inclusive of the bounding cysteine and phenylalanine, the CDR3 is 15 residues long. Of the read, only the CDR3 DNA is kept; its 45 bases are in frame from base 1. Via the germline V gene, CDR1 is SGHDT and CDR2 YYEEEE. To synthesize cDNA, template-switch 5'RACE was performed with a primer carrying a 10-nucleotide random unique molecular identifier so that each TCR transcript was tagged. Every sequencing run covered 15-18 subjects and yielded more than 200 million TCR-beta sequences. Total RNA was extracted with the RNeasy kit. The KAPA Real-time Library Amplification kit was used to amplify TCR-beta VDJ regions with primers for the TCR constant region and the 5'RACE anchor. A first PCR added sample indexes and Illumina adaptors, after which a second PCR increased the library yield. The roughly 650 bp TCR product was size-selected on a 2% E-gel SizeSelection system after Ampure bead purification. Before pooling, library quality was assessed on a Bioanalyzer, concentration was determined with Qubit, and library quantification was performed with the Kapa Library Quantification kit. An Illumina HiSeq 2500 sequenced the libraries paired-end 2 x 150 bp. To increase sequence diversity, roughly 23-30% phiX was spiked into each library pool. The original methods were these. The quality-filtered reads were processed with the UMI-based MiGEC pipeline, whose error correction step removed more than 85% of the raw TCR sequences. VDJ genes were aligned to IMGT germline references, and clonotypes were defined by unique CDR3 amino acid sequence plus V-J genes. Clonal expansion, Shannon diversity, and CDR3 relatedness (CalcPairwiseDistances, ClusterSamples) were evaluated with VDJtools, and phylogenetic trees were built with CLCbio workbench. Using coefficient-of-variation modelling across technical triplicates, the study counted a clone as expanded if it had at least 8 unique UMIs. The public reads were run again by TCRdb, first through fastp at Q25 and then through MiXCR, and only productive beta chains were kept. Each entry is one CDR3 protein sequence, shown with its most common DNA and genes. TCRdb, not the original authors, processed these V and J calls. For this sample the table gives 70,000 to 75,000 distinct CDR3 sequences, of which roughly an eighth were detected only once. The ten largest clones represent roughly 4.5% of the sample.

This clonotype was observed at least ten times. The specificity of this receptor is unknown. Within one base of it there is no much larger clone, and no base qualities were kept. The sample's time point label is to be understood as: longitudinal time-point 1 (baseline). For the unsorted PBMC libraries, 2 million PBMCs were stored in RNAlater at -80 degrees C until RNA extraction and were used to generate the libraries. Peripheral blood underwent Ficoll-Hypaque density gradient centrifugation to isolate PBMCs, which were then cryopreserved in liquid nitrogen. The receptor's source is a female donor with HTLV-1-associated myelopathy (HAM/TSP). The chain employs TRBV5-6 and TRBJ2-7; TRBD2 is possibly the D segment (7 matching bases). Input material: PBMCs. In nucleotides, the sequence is TGTGCCAGCAGCTTCGGATCGGGGGGCAGATACGAGCAGTACTTC. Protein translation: CASSFGSGGRYEQYF.